One T cell receptor beta chain is described in this entry. Its antigen is unidentified. Sequence at one end of the junction differs from germline and may be a read error. These data are taken from a study of cytomegalovirus exposure and HLA in healthy donors. The CDR3 runs 18 residues. Germline CDR1 reads SGHNT; CDR2 reads YYREEE (reference sequence). Whole-study results and caveats: Highly shared sequence variants in one cluster were likely a sequencing artifact.

Primers: 60 Vbeta forward and 13 Jbeta reverse. Measured with immunoSEQ multiplex PCR; TCRdb has only the in-frame clones, and not every one. The sample has roughly 120,000 clones; around three quarters are singletons. The sequence was collected from a male donor in good health and CMV-seronegative. Material for sequencing was PBMCs. The chain couples TRBV5-4 to TRBJ2-6, with a weak D call TRBD2 (6 bases). CDR3 coding DNA: TGTGCCAGCAGCTTGGAAAGTTTGTCTAGCGCTGGGGCCAACGGCCTGACTTTC. Encoded protein: CASSLESLSSAGANGLTF.